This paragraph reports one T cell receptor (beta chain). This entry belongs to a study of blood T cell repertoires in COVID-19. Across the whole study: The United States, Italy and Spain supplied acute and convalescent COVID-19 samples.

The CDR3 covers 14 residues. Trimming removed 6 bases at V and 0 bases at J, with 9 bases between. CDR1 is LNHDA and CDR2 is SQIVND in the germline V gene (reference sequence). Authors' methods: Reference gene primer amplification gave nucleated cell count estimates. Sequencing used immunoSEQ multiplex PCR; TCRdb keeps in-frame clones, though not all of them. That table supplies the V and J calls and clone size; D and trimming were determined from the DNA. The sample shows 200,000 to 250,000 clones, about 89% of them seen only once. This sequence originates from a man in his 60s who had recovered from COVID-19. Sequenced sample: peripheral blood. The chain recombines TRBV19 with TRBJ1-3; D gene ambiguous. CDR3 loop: CASSQDYSGNTIYF. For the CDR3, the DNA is TGTGCCAGTAGCCAGGACTACTCTGGAAACACCATATATTTT.